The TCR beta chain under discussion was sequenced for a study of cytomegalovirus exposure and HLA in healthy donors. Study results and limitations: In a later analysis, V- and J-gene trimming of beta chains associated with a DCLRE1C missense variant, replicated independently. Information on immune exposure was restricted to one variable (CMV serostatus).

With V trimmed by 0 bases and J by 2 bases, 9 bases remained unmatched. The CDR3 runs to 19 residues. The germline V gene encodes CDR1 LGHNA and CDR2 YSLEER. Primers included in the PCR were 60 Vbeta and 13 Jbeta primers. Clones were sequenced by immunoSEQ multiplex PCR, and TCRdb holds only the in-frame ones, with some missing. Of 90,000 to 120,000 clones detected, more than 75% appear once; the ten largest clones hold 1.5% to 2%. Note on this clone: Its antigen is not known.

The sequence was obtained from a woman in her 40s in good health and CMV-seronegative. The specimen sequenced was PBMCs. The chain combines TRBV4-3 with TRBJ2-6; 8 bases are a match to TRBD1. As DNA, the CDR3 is TGCGCCAGCAGCCAAGATCAGGGGGCCTACTACGCTGGGGCCAACGTCCTGACTTTC. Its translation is CASSQDQGAYYAGANVLTF.